This TCR beta chain was recovered during a study of blood T cells in healthy people across ages. Study summary: T cells yielded about one barcoded beta molecule per two cells through template switching.

PCR was performed a second time for about 6 to 12 cycles using a sample-barcoded 5' primer and a J-beta primer mix. Each cDNA molecule, via a template-switch adaptor with 12 random nucleotides, was tagged. The yield of each sample was at least 3 million CDR3-containing paired-end reads. From the 5' RACE reads, TCRdb called clonotypes with MiXCR, one entry per CDR3 protein. The sample includes hundreds of thousands of distinct CDR3 sequences, 52% seen only once; the top ten take roughly 12%. This CDR3 comprises 17 residues. Between the trimmed V and J ends, which lost 7 bases and 3 bases, there was a span of 24 bases.

Sequenced material: blood. This receptor was taken from a woman older than 75 in good health. The chain combines TRBV12-3 or TRBV12-4 with TRBJ1-2, with D maybe TRBD1 (5 bases). CDR3 in DNA: TGTGCCAGCACCTCGGCAGGGCCGGCTTTGAGGGACTATGGCTACACCTTC. Amino acids: CASTSAGPALRDYGYTF.